This T cell receptor (beta chain) is from a study of graft-versus-host responses after intestinal transplantation. Study details: Induction using anti-thymocyte globulin, followed by tacrolimus and steroids for roughly 3 years, was given to all recipients.

Losses at the gene ends were 6 bases for V and 0 bases for J; bases not matched to a gene: 7. Looked up from germline, CDR1 is SGDLS and CDR2 is YYNGEE. This CDR3 has 15 residues. Only in-frame clones appear in the TCRdb table, and some are missing; sequencing was by immunoSEQ multiplex PCR. The repertoire holds roughly 90,000 clones, with 88% as singletons. A note on this clone: What it recognizes is unknown.

The sequence came from a human donor who was the organ donor for an intestinal transplant. V usage is TRBV9 and J usage is TRBJ1-2; the match to TRBD1 covers 8 bases. Sequenced material: unstimulated CD4+ T cells sorted from spleen or lymph node cells, taken before transplant. The CDR3 nucleotides read TGTGCCAGCACCCCGCGGGACAGGACTAACTATGGCTACACCTTC. Translation: CASTPRDRTNYGYTF.